A single TCR beta chain is shown here with its context. Trimming left V 5 bases short and J 3 bases short, with 22 bases between. CDR3 length: 18 residues. CDR1 MDHEN and CDR2 SYDVKM come from the germline V gene. The table came from immunoSEQ multiplex PCR; TCRdb's copy has only in-frame clones and leaves some out. The sample contains 100,000 or so clones, 70% to 90% of which appear only once. These data belong to a study of blood T cell repertoires in COVID-19. Material for sequencing was PBMCs or T cells enriched from blood (not recorded which). The sequence derives from a woman aged 45-65 years who had recovered from COVID-19. The V and J genes are TRBV28 and TRBJ2-2; D unclear. In DNA, the CDR3 is TGTGCCAGCAGTCTATCCGGGTTCGTCTCCCCCCACACCGGGGAGCTGTTTTTT. Translation gives CASSLSGFVSPHTGELFF.